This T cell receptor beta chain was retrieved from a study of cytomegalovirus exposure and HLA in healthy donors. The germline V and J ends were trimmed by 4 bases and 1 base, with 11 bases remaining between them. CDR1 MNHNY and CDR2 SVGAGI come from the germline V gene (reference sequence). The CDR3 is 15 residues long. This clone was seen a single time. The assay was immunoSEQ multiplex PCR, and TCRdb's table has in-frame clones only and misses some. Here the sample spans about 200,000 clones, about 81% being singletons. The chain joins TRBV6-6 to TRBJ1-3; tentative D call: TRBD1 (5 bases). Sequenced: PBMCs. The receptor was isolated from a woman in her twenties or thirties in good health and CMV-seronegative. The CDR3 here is CASSSDSRSGNTIYF. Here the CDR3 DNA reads TGTGCCAGCAGTTCCGACAGCCGATCTGGAAACACCATATATTTT.